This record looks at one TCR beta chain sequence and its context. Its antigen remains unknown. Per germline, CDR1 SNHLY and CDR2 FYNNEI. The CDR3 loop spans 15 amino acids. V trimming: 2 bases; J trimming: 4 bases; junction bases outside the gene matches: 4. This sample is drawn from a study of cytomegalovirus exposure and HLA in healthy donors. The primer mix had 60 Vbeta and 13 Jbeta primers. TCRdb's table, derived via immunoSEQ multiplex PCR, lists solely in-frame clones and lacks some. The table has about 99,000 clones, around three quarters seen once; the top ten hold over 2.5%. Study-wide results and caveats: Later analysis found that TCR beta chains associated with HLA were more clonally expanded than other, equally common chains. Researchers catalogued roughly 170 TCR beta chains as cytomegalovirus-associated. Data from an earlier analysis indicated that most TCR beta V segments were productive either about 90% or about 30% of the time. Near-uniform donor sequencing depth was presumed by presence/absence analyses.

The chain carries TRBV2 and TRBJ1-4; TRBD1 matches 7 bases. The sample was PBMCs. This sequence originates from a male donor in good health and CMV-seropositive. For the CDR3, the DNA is TGTGCCAGCAGTGAATGGGGACAGAGTAATGAAAAACTGTTTTTT. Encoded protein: CASSEWGQSNEKLFF.